This T cell receptor (beta chain) was identified during a study of CD8 T cells in ankylosing spondylitis. The CDR3 is 14 residues long. The ends lost 3 bases at V and 6 bases at J; junction bases unmatched: 4. Per germline, CDR1 SGDLS and CDR2 YYNGEE. This clonotype was detected ten times or more. Its target is unknown. Quantitative molecular-barcoded 5'-RACE generated the TCR beta libraries. A single record per CDR3 protein comes from TCRdb applying MiXCR to the 5' RACE reads. The table has about 35,000 distinct CDR3 sequences, about 3% seen once; the top ten hold about 3%. The study, taken as a whole, reports: The authors found the disease-linked clones to be CD8+ and relatively rare in peripheral blood. For ankylosing spondylitis blood, a TCR beta motif of several highly homologous variants appeared characteristic. Reports say disease-linked clones showed up significantly more in matched ankylosing spondylitis synovial fluid.

This sequence was found in a male donor with ankylosing spondylitis or in good health (not recorded which). Sequencing was done on a sample of blood, either unsorted or a sorted T cell fraction (not recorded which). The chain is built from TRBV9 and TRBJ2-2; 8 nucleotides line up with TRBD1. The CDR3 loop is CASSATGGAGELFF. The CDR3, as DNA: TGTGCCAGCAGCGCCACAGGGGGAGCCGGGGAGCTGTTTTTT. Drawing the rest from reference TRBV9 and TRBJ2-2, the complete variable domain is DSGVTQTPKHLITATGQRVTLRCSPRSGDLSVYWYQQSLDQGLQFLIQYYNGEERAKGNILERFSAQQFPDLHSELNLSSLELGDSALYFCASSATGGAGELFFGEGSRLTVL.